Presented here are 23 T cell receptor beta chains from one specimen sequenced in a study of blood T cell repertoires in COVID-19. The table came from immunoSEQ multiplex PCR; TCRdb's copy has only in-frame clones and leaves some out. The data hold roughly 230,000 clones, with around 83% observed a single time. Sequencing was performed on peripheral blood. The receptors were sampled from a middle-aged man with acute or convalescent COVID-19.

The chain employs TRBV25-1 and TRBJ2-7; 8 positions match TRBD1. Germline values: CDR1 MGHDK, CDR2 SYGVNS. CDR3 length: 14 amino acids. V was pared by 5 bases and J by 8 bases, with 11 bases of the junction left unmatched. The chain's CDR3 is CASSRPQDRAQQYF. DNA for the CDR3: TGTGCCAGCAGTCGACCCCAGGACAGGGCCCAGCAGTACTTC.

This chain connects TRBV7-9 to TRBJ2-3, with 7 nucleotides matching TRBD1. V lost 5 bases and J lost 2; bases outside the gene matches: 10. This CDR3 spans 16 amino acids. Germline assignment: CDR1 SEHNR and CDR2 FQNEAQ (reference sequence). CDR3 residues: CASSQQGSLNTDTQYF. The CDR3 nucleotides read TGTGCCAGCAGCCAACAGGGGAGTCTCAACACAGATACGCAGTATTTT.

In nucleotides, the CDR3 is TGTGCCAGCAGCAGGGGACAGACGAATGAAAAACTGTTTTTT. Amino acids: CASSRGQTNEKLFF. The chain has TRBV7-9 and TRBJ1-4; 7 bases are a match to TRBD1. This CDR3 spans 14 amino acids. The germline CDR1 and CDR2 sequences are SEHNR and FQNEAQ (reference sequence). V trimming: 5 bases; J trimming: 5 bases; junction bases outside the gene matches: 5.

The chain recombines TRBV6-5 with TRBJ1-5; 8 nucleotides agree with TRBD1. J was trimmed by 3 bases and V by 8 bases; bases with no gene match: 6. This CDR3 region has 14 residues. Germline-derived CDR1 and CDR2 are MNHEY and SVGAGI. The CDR3 coding sequence is TGTGCCAGCCGGACAGGGAATAACAATCAGCCCCAGCATTTT. Translating gives CASRTGNNNQPQHF.

The chain combines TRBV5-1 with TRBJ2-2; no definite D call. This CDR3 is built from 16 residues. V was clipped by 0 bases and J by 0 bases, with 9 bases between them. Germline values: CDR1 SGHRS, CDR2 YFSETQ. CDR3 amino acids: CASSLAATANTGELFF. As DNA, the CDR3 is TGCGCCAGCAGCTTGGCCGCAACAGCGAACACCGGGGAGCTGTTTTTT.

This chain connects TRBV6-5 to TRBJ2-1; possible D gene TRBD2, 7 bases. The V gene's germline CDR1 is MNHEY and CDR2 SVGAGI. CDR3 size: 14 residues. V lost 6 bases, J lost 9 bases, and 18 bases lay in between. This chain's CDR3 is CASSPQGGAGEQFF. The CDR3 nucleotides are TGTGCCAGCAGCCCCCAAGGGGGGGCCGGTGAGCAGTTCTTC.

The V gene is TRBV19, the J gene TRBJ1-5; D unclear. The CDR3 covers 15 residues. The V end was cut by 3 bases, the J end by 0 bases, with 9 bases between. CDR1 is LNHDA and CDR2 is SQIVND in the germline V gene (reference sequence). The CDR3 nucleotides are TGTGCCAGTAGTATCTACAGAACTAGCAATCAGCCCCAGCATTTT. Translation gives CASSIYRTSNQPQHF. Using reference TRBV19 and TRBJ1-5 for the parts outside the CDR3, the full variable domain is DGGITQSPKYLFRKEGQNVTLSCEQNLNHDAMYWYRQDPGQGLRLIYYSQIVNDFQKGDIAEGYSVSREKKESFPLTVTSAQKNPTAFYLCASSIYRTSNQPQHFGDGTRLSIL.

This clone has just one count. The rearrangement uses TRBV19 and TRBJ2-7; D remains ambiguous. The CDR3 totals 13 residues. Deletions cut 1 base from V and 5 bases from J, with 9 bases between. The germline gives CDR1 LNHDA, CDR2 SQIVND (reference sequence). CDR3 DNA sequence: TGTGCCAGTAGTATAGTCGGTTCGGACGAGCAGTACTTC. Protein sequence: CASSIVGSDEQYF.

The rearrangement links TRBV11-2 to TRBJ2-7; D might be TRBD1 (6 bases). The CDR3 totals 16 residues. Trimming cost V 4 bases and J 7 bases, with 23 bases left between them. Germline loops: CDR1 SGHAT, CDR2 FQNNGV. The CDR3 loop is CASSSLQGRASGEQYF. The CDR3 coding sequence is TGTGCCAGCAGCTCCCTTCAGGGGCGGGCGTCTGGGGAGCAGTACTTC.

This chain joins TRBV3-1 (or the pseudogene TRBV3-2) and TRBJ1-6, with 7 bases matching TRBD1. The junction had 1 base not matched to a gene; V was cut back by 3 bases and J by 5 bases. The CDR3 is made up of 14 amino acids. Germline V gene data show CDR1 as LGHDT and CDR2 as YNNKEL (reference sequence). Written as DNA, the CDR3 is TGTGCCAGCAGCCAGACAGGGAATAATTCACCCCTCCACTTT. It translates to CASSQTGNNSPLHF.

Written as DNA, the CDR3 is TGTGCCAGCAGTTCCCGTGGCTGGGGGGGCATTCAGTACTTC. This sequence encodes CASSSRGWGGIQYF. The gene calls are TRBV28 and TRBJ2-4; 7 bases match TRBD2. The CDR3 has 14 residues. From germline, CDR1 is MDHEN and CDR2 SYDVKM. The junction had 9 bases not matched to a gene; V was cut back by 4 bases and J by 9 bases.

The rearrangement links TRBV28 to TRBJ1-2; 10 bases map to TRBD1. The J segment lost 4 bases and the V segment lost 5 bases, leaving 4 bases of the junction unmatched. Germline assignment: CDR1 MDHEN and CDR2 SYDVKM. The CDR3 loop spans 14 amino acids. The DNA of the CDR3 is TGTGCCAGCAGTACGACAGGGGGCGGCTATGGCTACACCTTC. Translation gives CASSTTGGGYGYTF.

This chain joins TRBV5-8 and TRBJ1-6, with TRBD1 matching 8 bases. The CDR3 has 15 amino acids. Germline V CDR1 and CDR2: SGHTS, YDEGEE. V was pared by 4 bases and J by 7 bases, with 7 bases of the junction left unmatched. DNA for the CDR3: TGTGCCAGCAGCCCGGGACAGGCAAAAAATTCACCCCTCCACTTT. It yields the protein CASSPGQAKNSPLHF.

The chain has TRBV2 and TRBJ1-2, with a weak D call TRBD1 (5 bases). Germline CDR1 SNHLY, CDR2 FYNNEI. CDR3 length: 13 residues. The V end was cut by 6 bases, the J end by 8 bases, with 16 bases between. The CDR3 loop reads CASRDRRAGGYTF. The CDR3 region has the DNA TGTGCCAGCAGGGACCGACGGGCAGGGGGCTACACCTTC.

The genes are TRBV28 and TRBJ1-1; perhaps TRBD1 as D (6 bases). V lost 6 bases and J 9 bases, leaving 11 bases between the germline ends. Germline CDR1 and CDR2: MDHEN and SYDVKM. There are 11 residues in the CDR3. This CDR3 reads CASRSDSKAFF. DNA of the CDR3: TGTGCCAGCAGGTCGGACAGTAAAGCTTTCTTT.

The rearrangement joins TRBV13 to TRBJ1-4, with D possibly TRBD1 on 5 matching bases. Trimming left V 3 bases short and J 8 bases short, with 10 bases between. This CDR3 region has 13 residues. The germline CDR1 and CDR2 sequences are PRHDT and FYEKMQ (reference sequence). CDR3 sequence: CASSLAGGEKLFF. DNA of the CDR3: TGTGCCAGCAGCTTGGCGGGGGGGGAAAAACTGTTTTTT. The complete variable domain, with remaining parts taken from reference TRBV13 and TRBJ1-4, reads AAGVIQSPRHLIKEKRETATLKCYPIPRHDTVYWYQQGPGQDPQFLISFYEKMQSDKGSIPDRFSAQQFSDYHSELNMSSLELGDSALYFCASSLAGGEKLFFGSGTQLSVL.

The chain recombines TRBV15 with TRBJ1-2; 7 bases map to TRBD1. Germline CDR1 is LNHNV and CDR2 is YYDKDF (reference sequence). The J segment lost 7 bases and the V segment lost 3 bases, leaving 8 bases of the junction unmatched. CDR3 length equals 14 residues. CDR3 sequence: CATSRLQGIGGYTF. Here the CDR3 DNA reads TGTGCCACCAGCAGGTTACAGGGGATTGGTGGCTACACCTTC.

The chain couples TRBV28 to TRBJ2-3; 13 bases are shared with TRBD2. The CDR3 length is 16 residues. CDR1 is MDHEN and CDR2 is SYDVKM in the germline V gene. The V and J ends lost 5 bases and 6 bases, in that order; junction bases with no gene match: 8. The CDR3 DNA reads TGTGCCAGCAGTGTACTAGCGGGGGGGCAGAGTGATACGCAGTATTTT. Amino acid sequence: CASSVLAGGQSDTQYF.

Comments on this clone: The junction departs from germline at one end; a sequencing error may be responsible. This chain joins TRBV27 and TRBJ1-2; D not resolved. This CDR3 has 15 amino acids. The germline gives CDR1 MNHEY, CDR2 SMNVEV (reference sequence). CDR3 loop: CASSLYQAPNNGYTF. The DNA of the CDR3 is TGTGCCAGCAGTTTATACCAGGCCCCTAACAATGGCTACACCTTC.

Here the CDR3 reads CASSEYSYSGNTIYF. The CDR3 DNA follows: TGTGCCAGCAGTGAATATTCGTACTCTGGAAACACCATATATTTT. The rearrangement joins TRBV25-1 to TRBJ1-3, with D hard to call. The CDR3 consists of 15 residues. V was shortened by 0 bases and J by 0 bases, with 6 bases between the two germline ends. Germline values: CDR1 MGHDK, CDR2 SYGVNS.

This chain joins TRBV7-3 and TRBJ1-6; TRBD1 is a possible D gene (6 bases). This CDR3 is 13 amino acids long. V was cut by 4 bases and J by 7 bases, with 8 bases left in between. Germline V gives CDR1 SGHTA, CDR2 FQGTGA. The CDR3 here is CASSYTGNSPLHF. CDR3 DNA sequence: TGTGCCAGCAGCTATACAGGGAATTCACCCCTCCACTTT.

The chain has TRBV12-3 or TRBV12-4 and TRBJ1-5, with D uncertain. Trimming pared 6 bases from V and 4 bases from J, leaving 10 bases between. The CDR3 is 13 residues long. This chain's CDR3 is CASSRSLNQPQHF. CDR3 sequence (DNA): TGTGCCAGCAGCCGGAGCCTTAATCAGCCCCAGCATTTT.

The rearrangement uses TRBV10-1 and TRBJ1-6, with 11 bases that match TRBD1. The CDR3 runs to 14 residues. V shed 6 bases and J 8 bases; nucleotides not matched to a gene: 3. CDR1 WNHNN and CDR2 SYGVQD come from the germline V gene (reference sequence). CDR3 DNA: TGCGCCAGCAGCTCGGGACAGGGGGATTCACCCCTCCACTTT. As protein: CASSSGQGDSPLHF.